This T cell receptor (beta chain) appears in the sequencing data of a study of T cell repertoires in cytomegalovirus infection. Study at large: Public TCR beta signatures provided an indication of both CMV infection and a matching HLA type.

This clonotype showed up just a few times. Its antigen is not identified. Germline V gene lookup returns CDR1 SGHVS and CDR2 FQNEAQ. This CDR3 spans 15 amino acids. V lost 5 bases to trimming and J lost 1 base, with 12 bases between them. TCRdb reprocessed the reads with MiXCR, giving one entry per CDR3 protein. The table includes roughly 280,000 distinct CDR3 sequences, 9.1% detected once. Study-level results: The ex vivo response was dominated by HLA-C-restricted CMV-specific TCR beta clonotypes. Frequencies of public TCR beta families were cumulated, and this identified carriers of CMV plus the relevant HLA.

Sequenced: PBMCs. The clonotype comes from a human donor in good health (CMV status not recorded). Some clones in this sample may be carry-over from other donors' samples. The J gene is TRBJ1-5, the V gene TRBV7-8; D unresolved. The CDR3 DNA reads TGTGCCAGCAGCCTCCTAACAGCGAGCAATCAGCCCCAGCATTTT. Encoded protein: CASSLLTASNQPQHF. Drawing the rest from reference TRBV7-8 and TRBJ1-5, the complete variable domain is GAGVSQSPRYKVAKRGQDVALRCDPISGHVSLFWYQQALGQGPEFLTYFQNEAQLDKSGLPSDRFFAERPEGSVSTLKIQRTQQEDSAVYLCASSLLTASNQPQHFGDGTRLSIL.